This T cell receptor (beta chain) was identified in a study of T cells in Graves' hyperthyroidism and ophthalmopathy. Study results and limitations: In simple terms, a model built on 13 V-J features told ophthalmopathy apart from stable hyperthyroidism.

Comment on this clonotype: The antigen is unknown.

It was RNA transcripts that yielded the amplified TCR beta CDR3 regions. HTBI primers were employed in a first-round RT-PCR of the TCR CDR3. TCRdb recomputed calls from the multiplex PCR reads with MiXCR, one row per CDR3 protein. The sample includes about 600,000 distinct CDR3 sequences, 16% of them seen just once. Patients with ophthalmopathy all had a Clinical Activity Score of at least 3, a NOSPECS grade of at least 4 and duration under 3 months. Patients were excluded because of uncontrolled infection, other autoimmune disease, pregnancy or lactation. PBMCs were derived from 10 ml fresh peripheral blood. CDR3 size: 12 residues. Per germline, CDR1 SEHNR and CDR2 FQNEAQ (reference sequence). Trimming removed 4 bases from V and 2 bases from J, with 6 bases in between.

The sequencing sample was made of blood. The chain joins TRBV7-9 to TRBJ2-7; D not resolved. The TCR sequence derives from a woman aged 40 to 55 with Graves' ophthalmopathy. The CDR3 region is CASSWDAYEQYF. CDR3 nucleotides: TGTGCCAGCAGCTGGGATGCCTACGAGCAGTACTTC.